The 27 T cell receptor beta chains presented below share a single source sample, sequenced in a study of glioma-infiltrating T cells after dendritic cell vaccination. Some clones are missing from TCRdb's copy, which holds only in-frame ones; the method was immunoSEQ multiplex PCR. The data contain around 78,000 clones, about nine tenths of them singletons. Sample time point: after dendritic cell vaccination, including at tumor progression/relapse. Sequenced here: blood, sampled after dendritic cell vaccination. The source of these receptors is a human donor with glioblastoma.

This chain uses TRBV5-1 with TRBJ2-1; tentative D call: TRBD2 (6 bases). Deletions cut 3 bases from V and 7 bases from J, with 11 bases between. This CDR3 spans 13 amino acids. CDR1 and CDR2 from the germline V gene are SGHRS and YFSETQ. The chain's CDR3 is CASSWGVANEQFF. In DNA, the CDR3 is TGCGCCAGCAGCTGGGGGGTGGCAAATGAGCAGTTCTTC.

This clone was counted between two and nine times. This rearrangement joins TRBV19 to TRBJ2-6, with D tentatively TRBD1 (5 bases). The germline V gene encodes CDR1 LNHDA and CDR2 SQIVND (reference sequence). Trimming took off 5 bases at V and 4 bases at J, with 12 bases between the two ends. The CDR3 length is 15 residues. The CDR3 is CASSYRSLGANVLTF. The CDR3 coding sequence is TGTGCCAGTAGTTACAGGTCTTTAGGGGCCAACGTCCTGACTTTC.

The chain employs TRBV29-1 and TRBJ2-7; weak D call: TRBD1 (6 bases). V was cut by 7 bases and J by 0 bases, with 13 bases left in between. Germline-derived CDR1 and CDR2 are SQVTM and ANQGSEA. CDR3 length: 13 residues. The CDR3 protein is CSAEGTNSYEQYF. Here the CDR3 DNA reads TGCAGCGCCGAGGGGACAAACTCCTACGAGCAGTACTTC.

This chain uses TRBV25-1 with TRBJ1-1; possible D gene TRBD1, 5 bases. Trimming stripped 1 base from V and 4 bases from J, with 13 bases between. CDR3 length equals 15 residues. Per the germline V gene, CDR1 is MGHDK and CDR2 is SYGVNS. The CDR3 spells CASSEWGPGGTEAFF. The CDR3 nucleotides are TGTGCCAGCAGTGAATGGGGACCGGGAGGCACTGAAGCTTTCTTT.

V is TRBV7-6 and J is TRBJ2-3; TRBD2 matches at 11 bases. Germline V CDR1 and CDR2: SGHVS, FNYEAQ. Trimming removed 8 bases from V and 3 bases from J; junction bases left unmatched: 7. The CDR3 is 15 residues long. CDR3: CASGIAGGQTDTQYF. The CDR3 DNA sequence: TGTGCCAGCGGGATAGCGGGGGGGCAGACAGATACGCAGTATTTT. Combining the CDR3 with reference TRBV7-6 and TRBJ2-3 gives the whole variable domain GAGVSQSPRYKVTKRGQDVALRCDPISGHVSLYWYRQALGQGPEFLTYFNYEAQQDKSGLPNDRFSAERPEGSISTLTIQRTEQRDSAMYRCASGIAGGQTDTQYFGPGTRLTVL.

The gene calls are TRBV6-1 and TRBJ2-5; the D is unclear. Trimming stripped 6 bases from V and 0 bases from J, with 11 bases between. Germline V lookup: CDR1 MNHNS, CDR2 SASEGT. CDR3 length equals 14 residues. CDR3 loop: CASSLEWDQETQYF. As DNA, the CDR3 is TGTGCCAGCAGCCTAGAGTGGGACCAAGAGACCCAGTACTTC.

The chain has TRBV27 and TRBJ2-7; a weak D match, TRBD1 (6 bases). The germline V gene has CDR1 MNHEY and CDR2 SMNVEV (reference sequence). The CDR3 runs 16 residues. Trimming stripped 2 bases from V and 3 bases from J, with 17 bases between. The CDR3 loop reads CASSLMGLGAIYEQYF. CDR3 sequence (DNA): TGTGCCAGCAGTTTAATGGGGCTGGGGGCGATCTACGAGCAGTACTTC.

This chain connects TRBV5-4 to TRBJ1-2, with 7 bases fitting TRBD1. The CDR3 runs 15 residues. CDR1 and CDR2 (germline): SGHNT, YYREEE (reference sequence). The ends lost 3 bases at V and 6 bases at J; junction bases unmatched: 11. The CDR3 region is CASSSTTGVKDGYTF. DNA for the CDR3: TGTGCCAGCAGCTCAACCACAGGGGTTAAGGATGGCTACACCTTC.

The chain employs TRBV5-1 and TRBJ2-1; D perhaps matches TRBD2 (5 bases). With 4 bases removed from V and 1 base from J, the gap between germline ends came to 15 bases. The CDR3 spans 16 residues. Germline V gene lookup returns CDR1 SGHRS and CDR2 YFSETQ. The CDR3 nucleotides read TGCGCCAGCAGCCCCGCGGGCAGCGGATCCTACAATGAGCAGTTCTTC. Amino acid sequence: CASSPAGSGSYNEQFF.

V and J are TRBV7-9 and TRBJ2-1; D is ambiguous. CDR3 length: 14 amino acids. V dropped 5 bases and J dropped 8 bases, with 16 bases sitting between them. Germline V CDR1 and CDR2: SEHNR, FQNEAQ (reference sequence). The CDR3 DNA sequence: TGTGCCAGCAGCGACCTCCCGAAACGGGATGAGCAGTTCTTC. Translating it yields CASSDLPKRDEQFF.

The V gene is TRBV5-1, the J gene TRBJ2-5; perhaps TRBD2 as D (6 bases). CDR3 length: 18 amino acids. V was clipped by 0 bases and J by 5 bases, with 23 bases between them. In germline, CDR1 is SGHRS, CDR2 YFSETQ. The CDR3 is CASSLGGASETSGETQYF. In DNA, the CDR3 is TGCGCCAGCAGCTTGGGGGGAGCTAGCGAAACCAGTGGGGAGACCCAGTACTTC.

The genes are TRBV4-2 and TRBJ2-5, with 13 bases lining up with TRBD2. CDR1 is LGHNA, CDR2 YNFKEQ, per germline. V shed 1 base, J shed 4 bases, and the junction held 0 bases outside the gene matches. The CDR3 contains 15 residues. In nucleotides, the CDR3 is TGTGCCAGCAGCCAAGGGACTAGCGGGGGAGAGACCCAGTACTTC. Protein sequence: CASSQGTSGGETQYF.

CDR3 sequence: CAWSRGGGTGYGYTF. CDR3 nucleotides: TGTGCCTGGAGTCGGGGGGGTGGGACAGGGTATGGCTACACCTTC. The V and J genes are TRBV30 and TRBJ1-2; 9 positions agree with TRBD1. This CDR3 spans 15 amino acids. The trim removed 2 bases at V and 5 bases at J, leaving 9 bases unmatched. Per the germline V gene, CDR1 is GTSNPN and CDR2 is SVGIG (reference sequence).

V usage is TRBV11-1 and J usage is TRBJ1-1; D not certain. CDR1 is SGHAT and CDR2 is FQDESV in the germline V gene (reference sequence). V dropped 5 bases and J dropped 3 bases, with 10 bases sitting between them. The CDR3 consists of 13 residues. The CDR3: CASSPRRDTEAFF. The CDR3 coding sequence is TGTGCCAGCAGCCCCCGTCGAGACACTGAAGCTTTCTTT. Supplemented by reference TRBV11-1 and TRBJ1-1, the full variable domain reads EAEVAQSPRYKITEKSQAVAFWCDPISGHATLYWYRQILGQGPELLVQFQDESVVDDSQLPKDRFSAERLKGVDSTLKIQPAELGDSAMYLCASSPRRDTEAFFGQGTRLTVV.

V is TRBV2 and J is TRBJ2-2; the D gene is possibly TRBD2 (6 bases). With 4 bases removed from V and 1 base from J, the gap between germline ends came to 16 bases. Germline V gene sequence: CDR1 SNHLY, CDR2 FYNNEI. The CDR3 consists of 17 residues. As DNA, the CDR3 is TGTGCCAGCAGTGGGCTAGGGGTAGCGGTGAACACCGGGGAGCTGTTTTTT. Amino acid sequence: CASSGLGVAVNTGELFF. The complete variable domain, with remaining parts taken from reference TRBV2 and TRBJ2-2, reads EPEVTQTPSHQVTQMGQEVILRCVPISNHLYFYWYRQILGQKVEFLVSFYNNEISEKSEIFDDQFSVERPDGSNFTLKIRSTKLEDSAMYFCASSGLGVAVNTGELFFGEGSRLTVL.

V gene TRBV2 combines with J gene TRBJ2-7, with 11 bases aligning to TRBD1. The junction had 5 bases not matched to a gene; V was cut back by 7 bases and J by 6 bases. The CDR3 contains 13 residues. Germline values: CDR1 SNHLY, CDR2 FYNNEI. The CDR3 sequence: CASNVGQGGEQYF. For the CDR3, the DNA is TGTGCCAGCAACGTGGGACAGGGGGGCGAGCAGTACTTC.

The J gene is TRBJ2-5, the V gene TRBV5-1, with 7 bases lining up with TRBD1. This CDR3 has 15 residues. Germline-derived CDR1 and CDR2 are SGHRS and YFSETQ. V shed 4 bases and J 3 bases; nucleotides not matched to a gene: 9. CDR3 sequence (DNA): TGCGCCAGCAGCAAGGACCCCGGGACAGAAGAGACCCAGTACTTC. This gives the protein CASSKDPGTEETQYF.

This sequence joins TRBV5-1 and TRBJ2-7; 7 bases are a match to TRBD1. This CDR3 is built from 13 residues. Germline V lookup: CDR1 SGHRS, CDR2 YFSETQ. Unmatched junction bases numbered 4, after V lost 4 bases and J lost 3 bases. In nucleotides, the CDR3 is TGCGCCAGCAGCCTAGACAGGGTCTACGAGCAGTACTTC. Protein product: CASSLDRVYEQYF.

The chain uses TRBV5-5 and TRBJ1-4; unclear D gene. Germline V lookup: CDR1 SGHKS, CDR2 YYEKEE (reference sequence). Trimming stripped 5 bases from V and 4 bases from J, with 9 bases between. CDR3 size: 13 residues. CDR3 sequence reads: CASSGDDNEKLFF. For the CDR3, the DNA is TGTGCCAGCAGTGGAGACGATAATGAAAAACTGTTTTTT. Full variable domain (outside the CDR3, taken from reference TRBV5-5 and TRBJ1-4): DAGVTQSPTHLIKTRGQQVTLRCSPISGHKSVSWYQQVLGQGPQFIFQYYEKEERGRGNFPDRFSARQFPNYSSELNVNALLLGDSALYLCASSGDDNEKLFFGSGTQLSVL.

As regards this clone: At one of its ends the junction is not consistent with the germline gene, which may arise from a read error. This chain joins TRBV7-2 and TRBJ2-3; TRBD2 aligns across 7 bases. This CDR3 is 16 amino acids long. Germline values: CDR1 SGHTA, CDR2 FQGNSA. CDR3 in amino acids: CASSLAWAGVTNTQYF. The CDR3 DNA is TGTGCCAGCAGCTTAGCGTGGGCGGGGGTCACAAATACGCAGTATTTT. The complete variable domain, with remaining parts taken from reference TRBV7-2 and TRBJ2-3, reads GAGVSQSPSNKVTEKGKDVELRCDPISGHTALYWYRQSLGQGLEFLIYFQGNSAPDKSGLPSDRFSAERTGGSVSTLTIQRTQQEDSAVYLCASSLAWAGVTNTQYFGPGTRLTVL.

The chain employs TRBV2 and TRBJ2-5; D is perhaps TRBD1 (6 bases). The germline V and J ends were trimmed by 8 bases and 3 bases, with 16 bases remaining between them. The CDR3 consists of 14 residues. The germline gives CDR1 SNHLY, CDR2 FYNNEI. This chain's CDR3 is CASRVHRDKETQYF. The CDR3 bases are TGTGCCAGCCGCGTTCACCGGGACAAAGAGACCCAGTACTTC.

The chain joins TRBV7-2 to TRBJ2-7, with D unresolved. The CDR3 runs to 14 residues. V was shortened by 2 bases and J by 6 bases, with 14 bases between the two germline ends. Germline V gives CDR1 SGHTA, CDR2 FQGNSA. CDR3 protein: CASSLTYLQVEQYF. In nucleotides, the CDR3 is TGTGCCAGCAGCTTAACCTACTTGCAGGTCGAGCAGTACTTC.

The V gene is TRBV5-6, the J gene TRBJ1-6; D uncertain. Looked up from germline, CDR1 is SGHDT and CDR2 is YYEEEE. Trimming stripped 0 bases from V and 7 bases from J, with 8 bases between. The CDR3 runs 14 residues. CDR3 DNA sequence: TGTGCCAGCAGCTTGGCCGCGGGGAATTCACCCCTCCACTTT. Protein product: CASSLAAGNSPLHF.

The chain is built from TRBV7-2 and TRBJ2-5; TRBD2 aligns across 9 bases. Trimming at V came to 2 bases and at J to 5 bases, leaving 6 bases not matched to a gene. CDR1 SGHTA and CDR2 FQGNSA come from the germline V gene. There are 15 residues in the CDR3. The CDR3 reads CASSLPISGGETQYF. Here the CDR3 DNA reads TGTGCCAGCAGCTTACCAATTAGCGGGGGCGAGACCCAGTACTTC. Full variable domain (rest looked up from reference TRBV7-2 and TRBJ2-5): GAGVSQSPSNKVTEKGKDVELRCDPISGHTALYWYRQSLGQGLEFLIYFQGNSAPDKSGLPSDRFSAERTGGSVSTLTIQRTQQEDSAVYLCASSLPISGGETQYFGPGTRLLVL.

This clone was counted only a few times. The V call is TRBV5-1, the J call TRBJ1-3, with D possibly matching TRBD1 (6 bases). This CDR3 is built from 18 residues. Trimming cost V 4 bases and J 0 bases, with 20 bases left between them. The germline gives CDR1 SGHRS, CDR2 YFSETQ. This CDR3 reads CASSPNPTGKGSGNTIYF. The CDR3 DNA reads as TGCGCCAGCAGCCCGAATCCGACAGGCAAAGGCTCTGGAAACACCATATATTTT.

The rearrangement uses TRBV6-5 and TRBJ1-6, with TRBD1 identical over 8 bases. With 6 bases clipped from V and 9 bases from J, the junction kept 7 bases outside the gene matches. In germline, CDR1 is MNHEY, CDR2 SVGAGI. The CDR3 totals 14 residues. The CDR3 region is CASSIGQGGSPLHF. For the CDR3, the DNA is TGTGCCAGCAGCATTGGACAGGGAGGTTCACCCCTCCACTTT.

This clone was picked up one time. The chain is built from TRBV29-1 and TRBJ1-2; no definite D call. V lost 3 bases to trimming and J lost 4 bases, with 6 bases between them. The germline V gene has CDR1 SQVTM and CDR2 ANQGSEA. This CDR3 has 11 amino acids. The CDR3: CSVEEGYGYTF. The CDR3 coding sequence is TGCAGCGTTGAGGAGGGCTATGGCTACACCTTC. The complete variable domain, with remaining parts taken from reference TRBV29-1 and TRBJ1-2, reads SAVISQKPSRDICQRGTSLTIQCQVDSQVTMMFWYRQQPGQSLTLIATANQGSEATYESGFVIDKFPISRPNLTFSTLTVSNMSPEDSSIYLCSVEEGYGYTFGSGTRLTVV.